The 21 T cell receptor beta chains presented below share a single source sample, sequenced in a study of shared clonotypes between healthy human individuals (dated by TCRdb to 2019 to 2021). CD8 naive samples were CD45RO-negative cells positively selected for CCR7, giving a CD45RA+CCR7+ population that excluded TemRA cells. Library preparation was by the immunoSEQ multiplex PCR assay. TCRdb carries this immuneACCESS record with in-frame sequences only. Its versions omit some clonotypes, under half of them owing to an unresolved V gene in the studies checked, with the rest unexplained. The table for this sample lists about 600,000 clones; 95% to 98% of them were counted only once. 0.25% to 0.35% of the sample is in the top ten clones. Sequencing was carried out using naive CD8+ T cells sorted from blood. What the cell subset or site label conveys for this sample: CD45RA+CCR7+. These receptors were obtained from a man aged 30 to 39 in good health.

The chain combines TRBV7-8 with TRBJ2-7; D unclear. The ends were cut back, 1 base at V and 4 bases at J, with 17 bases in the middle. The CDR3 extends over 16 amino acids. The V gene's germline CDR1 is SGHVS and CDR2 FQNEAQ. The CDR3 spells CASSLVNQMPGYEQYF. CDR3 in DNA: TGTGCCAGCAGCTTAGTTAACCAGATGCCCGGTTACGAGCAGTACTTC.

The chain carries TRBV13 and TRBJ1-1, with 9 bases identical to TRBD1. CDR1 is PRHDT, CDR2 FYEKMQ, per germline (reference sequence). CDR3 length: 14 residues. V gave up 5 bases and J gave up 4 bases; unmatched junction bases: 5. CDR3 coding DNA: TGTGCCAGCAGCGCAGGGACAGGGTTCACTGAAGCTTTCTTT. Protein sequence: CASSAGTGFTEAFF.

The V and J genes are TRBV27 and TRBJ1-4; unclear D gene. The CDR3 consists of 14 residues. Germline V gives CDR1 MNHEY, CDR2 SMNVEV (reference sequence). V lost 2 bases, J lost 6 bases, and 10 bases lay in between. In DNA, the CDR3 is TGTGCCAGCAGTTTACTAGGGATCGATGAAAAACTGTTTTTT. Amino acid sequence: CASSLLGIDEKLFF.

The chain joins TRBV10-2 to TRBJ2-1, with D tentatively TRBD1 or TRBD2 (6 bases each). The V and J ends lost 8 bases and 2 bases respectively, with 16 bases between them. The V gene's germline CDR1 is WSHSY and CDR2 SAAADI. The CDR3 length is 15 residues. CDR3 coding DNA: TGCGCCAGCGGAGGGGGACGGCGAACCTACAATGAGCAGTTCTTC. Residues: CASGGGRRTYNEQFF.

The DNA for the CDR3 is TGTGCCATCAGTGAGTCTCGGCAGAACCTTGGCACAGATACGCAGTATTTT. Its protein is CAISESRQNLGTDTQYF. J is TRBJ2-3 and V is TRBV10-3; D is unresolved. Germline V gene data show CDR1 as ENHRY and CDR2 as SYGVKD. V was shortened by 0 bases and J by 1 base, with 14 bases between the two germline ends. The CDR3 is 17 residues long.

In this sample, this clone turned up once. The chain joins TRBV4-3 to TRBJ1-1, with D unresolved. CDR3 size: 13 residues. Germline V lookup: CDR1 LGHNA, CDR2 YSLEER. V dropped 1 base and J dropped 6 bases, with 9 bases sitting between them. The CDR3 loop reads CASSQVRGSEAFF. CDR3 bases: TGCGCCAGCAGCCAAGTACGGGGATCTGAAGCTTTCTTT.

This chain links TRBV7-8 with TRBJ1-5; no firm D call. The CDR3 is 15 residues long. V gave up 5 bases and J gave up 8 bases, with 19 bases separating them. Germline assignment: CDR1 SGHVS and CDR2 FQNEAQ. The CDR3 loop is CASSEAVPSKKPQHF. CDR3 bases: TGTGCCAGCAGCGAAGCAGTCCCCTCGAAAAAGCCCCAGCATTTT.

The chain's CDR3 is CASSLPRDRGLDEQYF. The CDR3 DNA reads TGTGCCAGCAGCTTACCCCGGGACAGGGGGCTGGACGAGCAGTACTTC. The chain couples TRBV13 to TRBJ2-7, with TRBD1 identical over 12 bases. Germline CDR1 reads PRHDT; CDR2 reads FYEKMQ (reference sequence). The CDR3 has 16 residues. Trimming at V came to 2 bases and at J to 5 bases, leaving 7 bases not matched to a gene.

This clone was observed a handful of times. Here the CDR3 reads CATSRRTGALEQYF. In DNA form, the CDR3 reads TGTGCCACCAGCAGGAGGACAGGGGCGCTCGAGCAGTACTTC. The rearrangement joins TRBV15 to TRBJ2-7; 9 nucleotides line up with TRBD1. The CDR3 is 14 amino acids. After removal of 3 bases from V and 6 bases from J, the junction contained 6 bases not matched to a gene. Germline lookup yields CDR1 LNHNV and CDR2 YYDKDF (reference sequence).

The chain couples TRBV20-1 to TRBJ2-7, with D possibly matching TRBD2 (5 bases). V was clipped by 5 bases and J by 6 bases, with 11 bases between them. The CDR3 totals 11 residues. CDR1 is DFQATT, CDR2 SNEGSKA, per germline (reference sequence). CDR3 DNA: TGCAGTGCTTCACCGGGATTCGAGCAGTACTTC. As protein: CSASPGFEQYF.

The CDR3 DNA is TGTGCCAGCCAGGGCTCCTACGAGCAGTACTTC. Its protein is CASQGSYEQYF. The chain uses TRBV2 and TRBJ2-7; weak D call: TRBD1 (5 bases). Germline CDR1 is SNHLY and CDR2 is FYNNEI. Trimming shortened V by 8 bases and J by 0 bases, and 5 bases separated the two germline ends. This CDR3 comprises 11 residues.

The chain recombines TRBV7-8 with TRBJ2-7; D not certain. The V gene's germline CDR1 is SGHVS and CDR2 FQNEAQ. This CDR3 comprises 17 residues. The V and J ends lost 5 bases and 4 bases respectively, with 24 bases between them. The CDR3 nucleotides are TGTGCCAGCAGCGGATTTGTTATCTCGGATCTGATTTACGAGCAGTACTTC. Its protein is CASSGFVISDLIYEQYF. Based on the CDR3 plus reference TRBV7-8 and TRBJ2-7, the full variable domain is GAGVSQSPRYKVAKRGQDVALRCDPISGHVSLFWYQQALGQGPEFLTYFQNEAQLDKSGLPSDRFFAERPEGSVSTLKIQRTQQEDSAVYLCASSGFVISDLIYEQYFGPGTRLTVT.

This rearrangement joins TRBV29-1 to TRBJ2-2; 14 bases are a match to TRBD2. The germline CDR1 and CDR2 sequences are SQVTM and ANQGSEA. Unmatched junction bases numbered 2, after V lost 5 bases and J lost 3 bases. The CDR3 extends over 15 amino acids. CDR3 amino acids: CSVPGLAGDTGELFF. Here the CDR3 DNA reads TGCAGCGTTCCGGGACTAGCGGGAGACACCGGGGAGCTGTTTTTT.

The rearrangement uses TRBV6-5 and TRBJ2-3; the D is unclear. The CDR3 runs to 16 residues. CDR1 and CDR2 from the germline V gene are MNHEY and SVGAGI. Between the trimmed V and J ends, which lost 1 base and 2 bases, there was a span of 13 bases. CDR3 amino acids: CASSYWSSRNTDTQYF. The CDR3 DNA reads as TGTGCCAGCAGTTACTGGTCTAGTAGGAACACAGATACGCAGTATTTT.

This clone was seen once. V and J are TRBV13 and TRBJ1-5; unclear D gene. Trimming took 5 bases from V and 4 from J, leaving 15 bases between them. The CDR3 runs 15 residues. CDR1 is PRHDT, CDR2 FYEKMQ, per germline (reference sequence). The CDR3 spells CASSHGRNKNQPQHF. The CDR3 DNA reads TGTGCCAGCAGCCACGGTAGAAACAAGAATCAGCCCCAGCATTTT.

The chain combines TRBV5-1 with TRBJ1-4, with D unresolved. The CDR3 has 15 residues. Deletions cut 0 bases from V and 0 bases from J, with 6 bases between. The germline V gene has CDR1 SGHRS and CDR2 YFSETQ. The CDR3 here is CASSLEQATNEKLFF. The CDR3 coding sequence is TGCGCCAGCAGCTTGGAACAAGCAACTAATGAAAAACTGTTTTTT.

A single count supports this clone. DNA of the CDR3: TGTGCCAGCAGCTTAGTTCCCAGGGCGGGCTACGAGCAGTACTTC. Its translation: CASSLVPRAGYEQYF. The chain carries TRBV11-1 and TRBJ2-7; D could derive from TRBD1 or TRBD2 (5 bases each). Trimming shortened V by 1 base and J by 3 bases, and 13 bases separated the two germline ends. There are 15 residues in the CDR3. Germline CDR1 SGHAT, CDR2 FQDESV (reference sequence).

This rearrangement joins TRBV10-2 to TRBJ1-1, with 11 bases that match TRBD1. The V gene's germline CDR1 is WSHSY and CDR2 SAAADI. The CDR3 loop spans 18 amino acids. V gave up 2 bases and J gave up 1 base; unmatched junction bases: 9. The DNA of the CDR3 is TGCGCCAGCAGTGAGACAACATCCGGGACAGGGGGGAACACTGAAGCTTTCTTT. This gives the protein CASSETTSGTGGNTEAFF.

CDR3 DNA sequence: TGTGCCAGCAGTTTTTGGCAGGGGGACCAAGAGACCCAGTACTTC. Its translation: CASSFWQGDQETQYF. V is TRBV27 and J is TRBJ2-5, with 7 bases identical to TRBD1. The V and J ends lost 3 bases and 0 bases, in that order; junction bases with no gene match: 4. CDR1 and CDR2 (germline): MNHEY, SMNVEV (reference sequence). The CDR3 has 15 amino acids.

This sequence joins TRBV5-1 and TRBJ2-3; a possible D gene is TRBD2 (5 bases). The CDR3 is made up of 16 amino acids. Trimming cost V 4 bases and J 6 bases, with 21 bases left between them. The germline V gene has CDR1 SGHRS and CDR2 YFSETQ. The DNA for the CDR3 is TGCGCCAGCAGCGGGGAACTAGTTTCCCCCCACGATACGCAGTATTTT. Its translation: CASSGELVSPHDTQYF.

The chain joins TRBV19 to TRBJ2-3; the D call may be TRBD1 or TRBD2 (5 bases each). The germline V gene has CDR1 LNHDA and CDR2 SQIVND (reference sequence). V lost 4 bases and J 2 bases, leaving 25 bases between the germline ends. This CDR3 region has 19 residues. The CDR3 protein is CASSTRTQQILLDTDTQYF. The CDR3 DNA follows: TGTGCCAGTAGTACGCGGACACAGCAAATTCTACTAGACACAGATACGCAGTATTTT.